The 20 T cell receptor beta chains listed next were all sequenced from one sample in a study of shared T cell receptors in the human thymus. Clones were read by immunoSEQ multiplex PCR, and TCRdb kept only the in-frame ones, dropping some. The table records some 640,000 clones, roughly 86% of them present only once. The sample was also linked to a second study, of human thymus T cells.

Specimen: thymocytes. The receptors were gathered from a boy less than two years old with a congenital heart defect.

J is TRBJ1-4 and V is TRBV6-5; 8 bases fit TRBD1. After removal of 5 bases from V and 10 bases from J, the junction contained 6 bases not matched to a gene. Germline V gene lookup returns CDR1 MNHEY and CDR2 SVGAGI. The CDR3 sequence is 13 residues long. This CDR3 is CASSIPQGGKLFF. The CDR3 DNA reads TGTGCCAGCAGTATCCCACAGGGGGGAAAACTGTTTTTT.

This clone was recorded only once. The chain uses TRBV5-4 and TRBJ2-1; TRBD2 matches at 9 bases. Germline lookup yields CDR1 SGHNT and CDR2 YYREEE (reference sequence). J gave up 8 bases and V 4 bases, and 10 bases lay outside the gene matches. This CDR3 spans 15 amino acids. In DNA form, the CDR3 reads TGTGCCAGCAGCGAGCGGGGGGCCGCCTATGATGAGCAGTTCTTC. Its protein is CASSERGAAYDEQFF.

The gene calls are TRBV27 and TRBJ1-1; D not resolved. Looked up from germline, CDR1 is MNHEY and CDR2 is SMNVEV (reference sequence). V was cut by 1 base and J by 4 bases, with 7 bases left in between. The CDR3 contains 13 residues. The CDR3 is CASSLLSGTEAFF. CDR3 DNA: TGTGCCAGCAGTTTATTATCCGGCACTGAAGCTTTCTTT.

The chain links TRBV28 to TRBJ2-7; TRBD2 might be the D (6 bases). Germline V gene sequence: CDR1 MDHEN, CDR2 SYDVKM. CDR3 size: 15 residues. Trimming cost V 3 bases and J 0 bases, with 12 bases left between them. For the CDR3, the DNA is TGTGCCAGCAGTTTCGAGCGGGTACTCTCCTACGAGCAGTACTTC. It translates to CASSFERVLSYEQYF.

Regarding this clone: This specimen includes other DNA sequences encoding the same CDR3. This chain connects TRBV27 to TRBJ1-6, with a weak D call TRBD1 (6 bases). Germline lookup yields CDR1 MNHEY and CDR2 SMNVEV (reference sequence). V gave up 5 bases and J gave up 2 bases, with 10 bases separating them. The CDR3 is 15 residues long. The CDR3 region is CASSHQGPYNSPLHF. The CDR3 DNA reads as TGTGCCAGCAGTCATCAGGGGCCCTATAATTCACCCCTCCACTTT.

The rearrangement links TRBV6-6 to TRBJ1-5, with D possibly TRBD1 on 5 matching bases. Germline CDR1 reads MNHNY; CDR2 reads SVGAGI (reference sequence). Trimming removed 0 bases from V and 7 bases from J, with 16 bases in between. This CDR3 spans 16 amino acids. This CDR3 is CASSYSTGGGQQPQHF. Here the CDR3 DNA reads TGTGCCAGCAGTTACTCGACCGGGGGGGGTCAGCAGCCCCAGCATTTT.

With respect to this clone: Other nucleotide sequences in the sample specify the same CDR3. The CDR3 sequence: CASSRSGSSYNEQFF. The CDR3 DNA reads TGTGCCAGCAGTCGTAGCGGAAGCTCCTACAATGAGCAGTTCTTC. V is TRBV28 and J is TRBJ2-1, with D possibly being TRBD2 (6 bases). The CDR3 runs to 15 residues. The germline CDR1 and CDR2 sequences are MDHEN and SYDVKM. V lost 5 bases and J lost 0, with 11 bases in between.

The V call is TRBV4-1, the J call TRBJ1-1; D not certain. Trimming left V 3 bases short and J 3 bases short, with 11 bases between. CDR1 and CDR2 (germline): MGHRA, YSYEKL. CDR3 length equals 14 residues. The CDR3, as DNA: TGCGCCAGCAGCCATTCCTCGGAGTACACTGAAGCTTTCTTT. Amino acids: CASSHSSEYTEAFF.

The genes are TRBV28 and TRBJ2-3, with 7 bases lining up with TRBD2. Germline V gene lookup returns CDR1 MDHEN and CDR2 SYDVKM. The CDR3 loop spans 16 amino acids. V dropped 3 bases and J dropped 2; count of bases not matched to a gene: 8. The CDR3 reads CASSFGGSPSTDTQYF. DNA for the CDR3: TGTGCCAGCAGTTTCGGGGGGAGCCCCTCCACAGATACGCAGTATTTT.

The V call is TRBV14, the J call TRBJ1-2; 7 bases agree with TRBD1. CDR3 length: 15 residues. Trimming removed 1 base from V and 6 bases from J; junction bases left unmatched: 8. Germline CDR1 reads SGHDN; CDR2 reads FVKESK. This chain's CDR3 is CASSQVWGTVDGYTF. CDR3 sequence (DNA): TGTGCCAGCAGCCAAGTCTGGGGGACAGTCGATGGCTACACCTTC.

The chain couples TRBV5-8 to TRBJ1-5; 9 bases agree with TRBD1. The CDR3 extends over 18 amino acids. V was pared by 2 bases and J by 2 bases, with 11 bases of the junction left unmatched. The germline V gene encodes CDR1 SGHTS and CDR2 YDEGEE. The CDR3, as DNA: TGTGCCAGCAGCTTACGGGACAGGGTGGTCGGGCGCAATCAGCCCCAGCATTTT. Protein product: CASSLRDRVVGRNQPQHF.

The chain carries TRBV18 and TRBJ1-5; no reliable D call. The CDR3 totals 15 residues. V was pared by 0 bases and J by 0 bases, with 6 bases between. Germline V gene data show CDR1 as KGHSH and CDR2 as LQKENI. The DNA of the CDR3 is TGTGCCAGCTCACCACCGGGCCATAGCAATCAGCCCCAGCATTTT. As protein: CASSPPGHSNQPQHF.

V and J are TRBV5-6 and TRBJ1-2; possibly TRBD1 for D (5 bases). Germline V CDR1 and CDR2: SGHDT, YYEEEE. V lost 0 bases and J lost 2, with 11 bases in between. The CDR3 covers 15 residues. This CDR3 is CASSLGTPKNYGYTF. The CDR3 coding sequence is TGTGCCAGCAGCTTGGGGACACCAAAAAACTATGGCTACACCTTC. Full variable domain (remainder filled in from reference TRBV5-6 and TRBJ1-2): DAGVTQSPTHLIKTRGQQVTLRCSPKSGHDTVSWYQQALGQGPQFIFQYYEEEERQRGNFPDRFSGHQFPNYSSELNVNALLLGDSALYLCASSLGTPKNYGYTFGSGTRLTVV.

This clone was counted a single time. This chain joins TRBV29-1 and TRBJ2-7; TRBD1 aligns across 10 bases. The V segment lost 4 bases and the J segment 4 bases; nucleotides outside the gene matches: 4. Germline V gene data show CDR1 as SQVTM and CDR2 as ANQGSEA. The CDR3 consists of 13 residues. The CDR3 region has the DNA TGCAGCGTTGGGCGACAGGGGGCGTACGAGCAGTACTTC. Translated, it gives CSVGRQGAYEQYF.

The chain uses TRBV28 and TRBJ1-2; no definite D call. The CDR3 extends over 14 amino acids. V was shortened by 2 bases and J by 2 bases, with 9 bases between the two germline ends. CDR1 and CDR2 (germline): MDHEN, SYDVKM. CDR3 sequence (DNA): TGTGCCAGCAGTTTAATGGGGAGGAACTATGGCTACACCTTC. It encodes CASSLMGRNYGYTF.

This clone was picked up one time. This chain joins TRBV13 and TRBJ1-2; TRBD1 aligns across 9 bases. V lost 5 bases to trimming and J lost 8 bases; unmatched junction nucleotides: 9. CDR1 is PRHDT, CDR2 FYEKMQ, per germline (reference sequence). The CDR3 has 14 amino acids. The CDR3 DNA reads as TGTGCCAGCAGCCCGGGGGACAGGGCGGGGGGCTACACCTTC. This sequence encodes CASSPGDRAGGYTF.

This chain joins TRBV5-8 and TRBJ2-7; a weak D match, TRBD1 (6 bases). V dropped 3 bases and J dropped 2 bases, with 18 bases sitting between them. The CDR3 has 16 amino acids. Germline values: CDR1 SGHTS, CDR2 YDEGEE. DNA for the CDR3: TGTGCCAGCAGCTGCTCGACAGGACCGGAGACCTACGAGCAGTACTTC. Protein: CASSCSTGPETYEQYF.

The chain joins TRBV9 to TRBJ2-3, with a weak D call TRBD2 (7 bases). The CDR3 is 17 residues long. Germline V gives CDR1 SGDLS, CDR2 YYNGEE. Trimming removed 0 bases from V and 0 bases from J, with 14 bases in between. The chain's CDR3 is CASSVEGGVTSTDTQYF. CDR3 DNA sequence: TGTGCCAGCAGCGTAGAGGGGGGGGTAACTAGCACAGATACGCAGTATTTT.

The chain employs TRBV25-1 and TRBJ1-2, with a tentative D call TRBD1 (5 bases). V shed 3 bases and J shed 7 bases, with 21 bases lying between them. Germline CDR1 is MGHDK and CDR2 is SYGVNS. This CDR3 spans 16 amino acids. The CDR3 loop is CASSDLGGGFLPGYTF. The CDR3 region has the DNA TGTGCCAGCAGTGATCTGGGGGGGGGATTTCTACCTGGCTACACCTTC.

The chain combines TRBV5-8 with TRBJ2-7, with a weak D call TRBD2 (5 bases). The germline V gene encodes CDR1 SGHTS and CDR2 YDEGEE. CDR3 length: 13 residues. V lost 2 bases and J 2 bases, leaving 8 bases between the germline ends. This CDR3 reads CASSFEGTYEQYF. The CDR3 DNA reads as TGTGCCAGCAGCTTTGAGGGTACCTACGAGCAGTACTTC.